One sample yielded the 5 T cell receptor beta chains listed below, sequenced in a study of cytomegalovirus exposure and HLA in healthy donors. Primers for the PCR totalled 60 Vbeta and 13 Jbeta. Only in-frame clones appear in the TCRdb table, and some are missing; sequencing was by immunoSEQ multiplex PCR. The sample consists of 100,000 to 150,000 clones, approximately 78% of them appearing once. The sequencing input was PBMCs. These TCRs come from a young man in good health and CMV-seropositive.

The rearrangement uses TRBV10-1 and TRBJ1-1, with D maybe TRBD1 (6 bases). V was clipped by 3 bases and J by 1 base, with 9 bases between them. The CDR3 sequence is 14 residues long. The V gene's germline CDR1 is WNHNN and CDR2 SYGVQD (reference sequence). As DNA, the CDR3 is TGCGCCAGCAGTGATACAGGGCAGAACACTGAAGCTTTCTTT. Its translation is CASSDTGQNTEAFF.

The rearrangement uses TRBV5-1 and TRBJ2-1, with 9 bases aligning to TRBD2. CDR1 is SGHRS and CDR2 is YFSETQ in the germline V gene. The CDR3 consists of 17 residues. V gave up 4 bases and J gave up 8 bases; unmatched junction bases: 16. For the CDR3, the DNA is TGCGCCAGCAGCGAGTCGCCTAGCGGGATACGGTTAGATGAGCAGTTCTTC. The encoded protein is CASSESPSGIRLDEQFF.

This clone was detected once. The genes are TRBV7-9 and TRBJ2-7; TRBD2 matches 10 bases. The J segment lost 7 bases and the V segment lost 6 bases, leaving 15 bases of the junction unmatched. The CDR3 is 16 amino acids. CDR1 SEHNR and CDR2 FQNEAQ come from the germline V gene (reference sequence). The CDR3 loop reads CASSAPPLAGEGEQYF. DNA of the CDR3: TGTGCCAGCAGTGCCCCCCCCCTAGCGGGAGAAGGTGAGCAGTACTTC.

This rearrangement joins TRBV29-1 to TRBJ2-7, with 8 bases aligning to TRBD1. V was clipped by 0 bases and J by 1 base; unmatched bases: 5. The germline CDR1 and CDR2 sequences are SQVTM and ANQGSEA. The CDR3 extends over 15 amino acids. For the CDR3, the DNA is TGCAGCGTTGAAGATCCCGGACAGGGATCCTACGAGCAGTACTTC. It specifies CSVEDPGQGSYEQYF.

This sequence joins TRBV29-1 and TRBJ1-2; maybe TRBD1 (5 bases). Germline V CDR1 and CDR2: SQVTM, ANQGSEA. There are 11 residues in the CDR3. V was pared by 7 bases and J by 2 bases, with 8 bases between. In DNA form, the CDR3 reads TGCAGCGGGGGGGGAAACTATGGCTACACCTTC. It specifies CSGGGNYGYTF.